This T cell receptor beta chain was identified in a study of blood T cell repertoires in COVID-19. Study background: Samples of COVID-19 (acute and convalescent) were obtained from the United States, Italy and Spain. T cells, B-cell-depleted T cells, or PBMCs provided the cDNA or gDNA that served as material.

How the authors handled the data: Estimation of nucleated cell counts relied on the amplification of reference gene primers. Repertoires were generated with immunoSEQ multiplex PCR, while TCRdb's copy carries only in-frame clones and drops some. The V and J calls and clone size come from that table; D and trimming were worked out from the DNA. The top ten clones hold under 3.5% of a sample with roughly 200,000 clones, 75% to 90% of them seen once. V dropped 6 bases and J dropped 5; count of bases not matched to a gene: 8. In germline, CDR1 is SQVTM, CDR2 ANQGSEA. This CDR3 has 14 residues. The specimen was peripheral blood. This TCR was recovered from a man in his sixties with acute or convalescent COVID-19. This chain uses TRBV29-1 with TRBJ2-3; 10 nucleotides line up with TRBD2. CDR3 DNA: TGCAGCGTCAATCTAGCGGGAGTTATAGATACGCAGTATTTT. Translating gives CSVNLAGVIDTQYF.